Following are 24 T cell receptor beta chains from one sample sequenced in a study of T cell responses to AZD1222 COVID-19 vaccine. Using immunoSEQ multiplex PCR, the repertoire was profiled, and TCRdb retains in-frame clones only, with some absent. Among around 94,000 clones listed, approximately 81% were seen once. The material sequenced was peripheral blood, taken on day 0 of AZD1222 vaccination. Receptors were obtained from an adult in good health.

This rearrangement joins TRBV6-5 to TRBJ1-2; the D gene is possibly TRBD1 (6 bases). V dropped 5 bases and J dropped 4 bases, with 11 bases sitting between them. Germline assignment: CDR1 MNHEY and CDR2 SVGAGI. The CDR3 loop spans 13 amino acids. CDR3 sequence reads: CASSKTGIYGYTF. CDR3 DNA: TGTGCCAGCAGTAAAACAGGGATCTATGGCTACACCTTC.

V and J are TRBV28 and TRBJ1-3; the D gene is possibly TRBD1 (5 bases). Per germline, CDR1 MDHEN and CDR2 SYDVKM. CDR3 length: 15 amino acids. V gave up 4 bases and J gave up 3 bases, with 13 bases separating them. The CDR3 region is CASSSDSTGGNTIYF. The CDR3 coding sequence is TGTGCCAGCAGTTCCGACAGTACGGGTGGAAACACCATATATTTT.

The chain couples TRBV25-1 to TRBJ1-1; D not certain. Per germline, CDR1 MGHDK and CDR2 SYGVNS. The CDR3 runs to 17 residues. Between the trimmed V and J ends, which lost 7 bases and 5 bases, there was a span of 26 bases. CDR3 sequence reads: CASTPRGLKSSTTEAFF. The DNA of the CDR3 is TGTGCCAGCACTCCTAGAGGGCTGAAGAGTTCTACGACTGAAGCTTTCTTT.

This clone came up once. Here the CDR3 reads CASSPGTGFDTEAFF. Here the CDR3 DNA reads TGCGCCAGCAGTCCCGGGACAGGGTTTGACACTGAAGCTTTCTTT. The chain carries TRBV5-1 and TRBJ1-1; 9 bases are a match to TRBD1. Unmatched junction bases numbered 8, after V lost 5 bases and J lost 3 bases. Germline V gene lookup returns CDR1 SGHRS and CDR2 YFSETQ. The CDR3 extends over 15 amino acids. Variable domain in full (rest from reference TRBV5-1 and TRBJ1-1): KAGVTQTPRYLIKTRGQQVTLSCSPISGHRSVSWYQQTPGQGLQFLFEYFSETQRNKGNFPGRFSGRQFSNSRSEMNVSTLELGDSALYLCASSPGTGFDTEAFFGQGTRLTVV.

V usage is TRBV6-6 and J usage is TRBJ2-5; D remains unclear. Germline V gene lookup returns CDR1 MNHNY and CDR2 SVGAGI (reference sequence). This CDR3 contains 11 residues. V was clipped by 2 bases and J by 5 bases, with 3 bases between them. CDR3 nucleotide sequence: TGTGCCAGCAGTTACGGGGAGACCCAGTACTTC. Residues: CASSYGETQYF.

CDR3: CASSMTSETQYF. As DNA, the CDR3 is TGTGCCAGTAGTATGACTTCAGAGACCCAGTACTTC. V and J are TRBV19 and TRBJ2-5; D is uncertain. CDR1 and CDR2 from the germline V gene are LNHDA and SQIVND (reference sequence). The CDR3 runs to 12 residues. Trimming stripped 3 bases from V and 4 bases from J, with 6 bases between.

By proportion, this clone is medium-sized (0.01 to 0.1%). The J gene is TRBJ2-3, the V gene TRBV4-2; 11 positions match TRBD2. The germline CDR1 and CDR2 sequences are LGHNA and YNFKEQ. V was pared by 4 bases and J by 2 bases, with 8 bases of the junction left unmatched. This CDR3 has 17 residues. The CDR3 bases are TGTGCCAGCAGCCCCGTAGGGACTAGCGGTTACACAGATACGCAGTATTTT. It yields the protein CASSPVGTSGYTDTQYF.

This clone was detected only once. The chain recombines TRBV12-3 or TRBV12-4 with TRBJ1-5; no definite D call. With 5 bases removed from V and 7 bases from J, the gap between germline ends came to 12 bases. This CDR3 has 13 residues. Written as DNA, the CDR3 is TGTGCCAGCAGTCAAGGTGAGGTGCAGCCCCAGCATTTT. Translating it yields CASSQGEVQPQHF.

This clone has a single count. V and J are TRBV5-8 and TRBJ1-5, with 7 nucleotides matching TRBD1. The ends lost 4 bases at V and 4 bases at J; junction bases unmatched: 2. The CDR3 sequence is 13 residues long. CDR1 is SGHTS and CDR2 is YDEGEE in the germline V gene. Here the CDR3 DNA reads TGTGCCAGCAGCCAGGACAGGAATCAGCCCCAGCATTTT. Protein product: CASSQDRNQPQHF.

This clone was seen more than once but under ten times. The chain employs TRBV28 and TRBJ2-2; possibly TRBD1 for D (6 bases). The CDR3 has 14 residues. Between the trimmed V and J ends, which lost 7 bases and 7 bases, there was a span of 16 bases. Germline values: CDR1 MDHEN, CDR2 SYDVKM. The CDR3 protein is CASTMSGADGELFF. The CDR3, as DNA: TGTGCCAGCACCATGTCAGGGGCGGACGGGGAGCTGTTTTTT. The variable domain in full, with the rest retrieved from reference TRBV28 and TRBJ2-2, is DVKVTQSSRYLVKRTGEKVFLECVQDMDHENMFWYRQDPGLGLRLIYFSYDVKMKEKGDIPEGYSVSREKKERFSLILESASTNQTSMYLCASTMSGADGELFFGEGSRLTVL.

The genes are TRBV7-2 and TRBJ1-4; D possibly corresponds to TRBD1 (5 bases). CDR1 is SGHTA, CDR2 FQGNSA, per germline. The CDR3 is made up of 13 amino acids. V was clipped by 11 bases and J by 2 bases, with 12 bases between them. CDR3 DNA sequence: TGTGCCTCCAGCCGGGGGACTAATGAAAAACTGTTTTTT. This gives the protein CASSRGTNEKLFF.

In its sample, this clone was seen once. This chain uses TRBV10-3 with TRBJ1-2; D is perhaps TRBD1 (5 bases). This CDR3 has 16 amino acids. The V end was cut by 4 bases, the J end by 0 bases, with 15 bases between. Germline V gives CDR1 ENHRY, CDR2 SYGVKD. This CDR3 reads CAISARSGQTNYGYTF. For the CDR3, the DNA is TGTGCCATCAGTGCAAGGTCCGGACAAACTAACTATGGCTACACCTTC.

The chain couples TRBV19 to TRBJ2-1, with D unresolved. Germline loops: CDR1 LNHDA, CDR2 SQIVND (reference sequence). The CDR3 totals 13 residues. Trimming stripped 5 bases from V and 2 bases from J, with 7 bases between. The CDR3 DNA sequence: TGTGCCAGTAGTTTGGCTGCCTACAATGAGCAGTTCTTC. It yields the protein CASSLAAYNEQFF.

The table lists this clone with a count of one. The rearrangement links TRBV10-3 to TRBJ1-2, with 8 bases lining up with TRBD1. V dropped 6 bases and J dropped 1; count of bases not matched to a gene: 10. The CDR3 totals 16 residues. Germline CDR1 reads ENHRY; CDR2 reads SYGVKD. The CDR3: CAIRISRGPNNYGYTF. CDR3 nucleotide sequence: TGTGCCATCAGGATTTCCAGGGGGCCGAATAACTATGGCTACACCTTC.

This chain connects TRBV4-1 to TRBJ1-3; 7 nucleotides match TRBD1. V lost 2 bases, J lost 4 bases, and 5 bases stayed unmatched. The germline V gene has CDR1 MGHRA and CDR2 YSYEKL. The CDR3 extends over 15 amino acids. The CDR3 region has the DNA TGCGCCAGCAGCCAAACGGGACAGATAGGAAACACCATATATTTT. Protein sequence: CASSQTGQIGNTIYF.

The chain employs TRBV15 and TRBJ2-1, with 12 bases fitting TRBD2. CDR3 length equals 17 residues. Germline loops: CDR1 LNHNV, CDR2 YYDKDF (reference sequence). The V and J ends lost 3 bases and 2 bases, in that order; junction bases with no gene match: 5. In DNA form, the CDR3 reads TGTGCCACCAGCAGCACTAGCGGGGGGCAACCCTACAATGAGCAGTTCTTC. The encoded protein is CATSSTSGGQPYNEQFF.

This clone was counted between two and nine times. The rearrangement links TRBV3-1 (or the pseudogene TRBV3-2) to TRBJ1-2; no reliable D call. Trimming took 0 bases from V and 5 from J, leaving 10 bases between them. The germline V gene encodes CDR1 LGHDT and CDR2 YNNKEL (reference sequence). The length of the CDR3 is 14 residues. The CDR3 protein is CASSQDIGGYGYTF. The CDR3 DNA reads as TGTGCCAGCAGCCAAGATATCGGCGGGTATGGCTACACCTTC.

This chain links TRBV5-4 with TRBJ2-3; perhaps TRBD1 as D (6 bases). CDR3 size: 14 residues. The V end lost 4 bases, the J end lost 5 bases, and 14 bases lay between the germline ends. CDR1 is SGHNT, CDR2 YYREEE, per germline (reference sequence). CDR3 DNA: TGTGCCAGCAGCCTCCCTAACAGGGAAGATACGCAGTATTTT. Translated, it gives CASSLPNREDTQYF.

This sequence joins TRBV6-5 and TRBJ1-6; possibly TRBD1 for D (5 bases). The CDR3 is made up of 13 amino acids. V lost 2 bases and J lost 10, with 9 bases in between. In germline, CDR1 is MNHEY, CDR2 SVGAGI. The CDR3 nucleotides are TGTGCCAGCAGTTACGTGAGGGACTCACCCCTCCACTTT. This translates into CASSYVRDSPLHF.

V gene TRBV5-5 combines with J gene TRBJ1-5, with unresolved D. Germline V gene sequence: CDR1 SGHKS, CDR2 YYEKEE (reference sequence). This CDR3 has 15 amino acids. V was cut by 1 base and J by 0 bases, with 8 bases left in between. DNA for the CDR3: TGTGCCAGCAGCTTGACAGCGACTAGCAATCAGCCCCAGCATTTT. This encodes CASSLTATSNQPQHF.

The chain recombines TRBV2 with TRBJ1-6; 8 bases map to TRBD1. Trimming took 7 bases from V and 9 from J; bases not matched to a gene: 14. Germline loops: CDR1 SNHLY, CDR2 FYNNEI. CDR3 length: 16 residues. CDR3 sequence: CASTRSLDRGGSPLHF. In DNA, the CDR3 is TGTGCCAGCACCCGGTCCCTCGACAGGGGCGGTTCACCCCTCCACTTT.

For the CDR3, the DNA is TGTGCCAGCAGATCCAGCGGGCGGACCTACGAGCAGTACTTC. It yields the protein CASRSSGRTYEQYF. V is TRBV13 and J is TRBJ2-7; D may be TRBD2 (6 bases). V lost 6 bases and J lost 2, with 14 bases in between. The CDR3 is made up of 14 amino acids. Per germline, CDR1 PRHDT and CDR2 FYEKMQ (reference sequence).

This clone was found a few times. The rearrangement links TRBV27 to TRBJ2-7; TRBD1 agrees at 9 bases. Germline trimming cut 5 bases from V and 2 bases from J; bases unmatched to any gene: 7. Per germline, CDR1 MNHEY and CDR2 SMNVEV (reference sequence). The CDR3 runs to 15 residues. CDR3 loop: CASSEGTGFAYEQYV. Here the CDR3 DNA reads TGTGCCAGCAGTGAAGGGACAGGGTTTGCCTACGAGCAGTACGTC.

CDR3 region: CASGEQYV. CDR3 DNA: TGCGCCAGCGGCGAGCAGTACGTC. The chain uses TRBV23-1 and TRBJ2-7, with unresolved D. TRBV23-1 is assigned to the ORF class and has an uncertain function. This CDR3 comprises 8 residues. V gave up 8 bases and J gave up 6 bases, with 2 bases separating them.